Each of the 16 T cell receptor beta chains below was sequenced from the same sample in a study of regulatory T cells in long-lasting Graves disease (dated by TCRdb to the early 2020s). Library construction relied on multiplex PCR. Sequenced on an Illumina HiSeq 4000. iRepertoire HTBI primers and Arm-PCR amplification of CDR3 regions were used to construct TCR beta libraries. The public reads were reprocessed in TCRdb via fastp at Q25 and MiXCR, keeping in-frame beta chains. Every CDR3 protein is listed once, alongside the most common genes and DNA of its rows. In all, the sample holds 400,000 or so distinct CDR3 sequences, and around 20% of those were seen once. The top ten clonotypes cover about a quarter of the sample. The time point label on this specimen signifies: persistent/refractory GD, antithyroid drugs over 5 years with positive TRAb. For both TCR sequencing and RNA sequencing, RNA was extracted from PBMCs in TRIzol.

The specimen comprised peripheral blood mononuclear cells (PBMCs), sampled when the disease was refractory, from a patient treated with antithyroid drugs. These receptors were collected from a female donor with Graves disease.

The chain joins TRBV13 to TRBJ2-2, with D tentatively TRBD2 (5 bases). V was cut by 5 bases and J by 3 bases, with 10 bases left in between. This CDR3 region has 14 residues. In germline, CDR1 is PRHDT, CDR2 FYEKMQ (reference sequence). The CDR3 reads CASSPRVDTGELFF. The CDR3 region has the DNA TGTGCCAGCAGCCCGAGGGTGGACACCGGGGAGCTGTTTTTT.

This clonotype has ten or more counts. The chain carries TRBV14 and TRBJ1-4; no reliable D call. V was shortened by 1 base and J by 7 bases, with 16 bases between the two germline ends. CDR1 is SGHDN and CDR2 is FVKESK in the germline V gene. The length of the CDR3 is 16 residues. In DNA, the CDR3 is TGTGCCAGCAGCCAAGTTCAAACCGCCCAAACTGAAAAACTGTTTTTT. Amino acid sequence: CASSQVQTAQTEKLFF.

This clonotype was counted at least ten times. This CDR3 is CASSFGANTEAFF. The CDR3, as DNA: TGTGCCAGCAGTTTCGGTGCCAACACTGAAGCTTTCTTT. The chain recombines TRBV12-3 or TRBV12-4 with TRBJ1-1; D is unresolved. The CDR3 consists of 13 residues. V lost 3 bases, J lost 2 bases, and 7 bases lay in between.

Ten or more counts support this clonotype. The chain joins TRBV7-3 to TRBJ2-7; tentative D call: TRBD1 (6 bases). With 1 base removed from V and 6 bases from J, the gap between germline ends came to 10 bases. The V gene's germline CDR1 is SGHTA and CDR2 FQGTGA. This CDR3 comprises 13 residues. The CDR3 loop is CASSLMGQFEQYF. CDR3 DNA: TGTGCCAGCAGCTTAATGGGACAATTCGAGCAGTACTTC.

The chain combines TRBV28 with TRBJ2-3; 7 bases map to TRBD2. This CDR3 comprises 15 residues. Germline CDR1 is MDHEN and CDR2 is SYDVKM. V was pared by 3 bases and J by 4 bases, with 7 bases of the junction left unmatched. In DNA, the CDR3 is TGTGCCAGCAGTTTCAGAGGCGGGAGCTCAGATACGCAGTATTTT. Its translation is CASSFRGGSSDTQYF.

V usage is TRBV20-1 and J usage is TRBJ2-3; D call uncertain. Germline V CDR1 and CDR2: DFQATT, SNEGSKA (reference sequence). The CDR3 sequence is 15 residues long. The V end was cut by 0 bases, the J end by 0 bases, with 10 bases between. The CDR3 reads CSARDPTLSTDTQYF. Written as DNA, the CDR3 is TGCAGTGCTAGAGATCCTACCCTCAGCACAGATACGCAGTATTTT.

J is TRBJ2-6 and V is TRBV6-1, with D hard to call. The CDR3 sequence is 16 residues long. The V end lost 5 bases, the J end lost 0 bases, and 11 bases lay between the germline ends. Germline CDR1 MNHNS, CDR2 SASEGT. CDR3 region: CASSPRQFSGANVLTF. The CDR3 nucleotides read TGTGCCAGCAGTCCCCGGCAGTTCTCTGGGGCCAACGTCCTGACTTTC.

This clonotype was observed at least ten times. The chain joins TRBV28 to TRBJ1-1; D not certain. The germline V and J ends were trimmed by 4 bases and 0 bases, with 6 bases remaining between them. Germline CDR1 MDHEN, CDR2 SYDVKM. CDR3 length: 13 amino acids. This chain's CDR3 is CASSYTVNTEAFF. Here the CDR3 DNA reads TGTGCCAGCAGTTATACGGTGAACACTGAAGCTTTCTTT.

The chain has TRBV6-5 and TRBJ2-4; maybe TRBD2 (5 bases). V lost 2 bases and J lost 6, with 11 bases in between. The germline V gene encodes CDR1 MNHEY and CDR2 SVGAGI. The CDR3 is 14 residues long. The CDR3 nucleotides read TGTGCCAGCAGTTACAGTCTAGCCGGAAACATTCAGTACTTC. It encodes CASSYSLAGNIQYF.

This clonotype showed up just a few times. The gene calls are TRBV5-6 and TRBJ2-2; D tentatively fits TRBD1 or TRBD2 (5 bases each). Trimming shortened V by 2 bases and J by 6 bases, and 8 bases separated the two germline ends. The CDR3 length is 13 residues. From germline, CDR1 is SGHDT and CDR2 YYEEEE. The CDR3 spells CASSFGGPGELFF. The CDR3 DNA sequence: TGTGCCAGCAGCTTTGGGGGACCCGGGGAGCTGTTTTTT.

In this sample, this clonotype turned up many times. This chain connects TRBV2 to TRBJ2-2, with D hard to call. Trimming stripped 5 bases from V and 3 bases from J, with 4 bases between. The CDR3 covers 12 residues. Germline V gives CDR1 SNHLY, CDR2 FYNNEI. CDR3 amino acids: CASSWDTGELFF. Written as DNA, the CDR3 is TGTGCCAGCAGTTGGGACACCGGGGAGCTGTTTTTT.

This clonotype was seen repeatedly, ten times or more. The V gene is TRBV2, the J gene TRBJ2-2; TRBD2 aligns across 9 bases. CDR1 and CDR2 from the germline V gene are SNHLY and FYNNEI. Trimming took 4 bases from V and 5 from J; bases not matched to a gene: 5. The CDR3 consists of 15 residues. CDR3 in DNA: TGTGCCAGCAGTGGAGCGGCGGGGGGGACCGGGGAGCTGTTTTTT. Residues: CASSGAAGGTGELFF. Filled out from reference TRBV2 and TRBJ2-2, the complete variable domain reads EPEVTQTPSHQVTQMGQEVILRCVPISNHLYFYWYRQILGQKVEFLVSFYNNEISEKSEIFDDQFSVERPDGSNFTLKIRSTKLEDSAMYFCASSGAAGGTGELFFGEGSRLTVL.

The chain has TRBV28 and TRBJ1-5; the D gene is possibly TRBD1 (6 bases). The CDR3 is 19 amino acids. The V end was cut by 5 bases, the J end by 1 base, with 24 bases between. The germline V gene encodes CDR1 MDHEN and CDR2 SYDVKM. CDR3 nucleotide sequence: TGTGCCAGCAGTCCCTCCCCAGGGGTTGGGGGGAGCAGCAATCAGCCCCAGCATTTT. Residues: CASSPSPGVGGSSNQPQHF.

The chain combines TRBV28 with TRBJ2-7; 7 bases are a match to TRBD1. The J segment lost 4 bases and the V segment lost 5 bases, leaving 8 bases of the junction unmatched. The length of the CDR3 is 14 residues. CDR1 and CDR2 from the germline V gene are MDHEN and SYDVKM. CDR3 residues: CASSTPGQLYEQYF. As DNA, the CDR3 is TGTGCCAGCAGTACTCCGGGACAGTTATACGAGCAGTACTTC.

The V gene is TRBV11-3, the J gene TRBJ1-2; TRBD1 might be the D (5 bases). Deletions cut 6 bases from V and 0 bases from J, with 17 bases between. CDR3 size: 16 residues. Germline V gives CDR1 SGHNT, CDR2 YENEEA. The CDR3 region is CASRWRGALTNYGYTF. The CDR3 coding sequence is TGTGCCAGCAGATGGAGGGGCGCACTGACTAACTATGGCTACACCTTC.

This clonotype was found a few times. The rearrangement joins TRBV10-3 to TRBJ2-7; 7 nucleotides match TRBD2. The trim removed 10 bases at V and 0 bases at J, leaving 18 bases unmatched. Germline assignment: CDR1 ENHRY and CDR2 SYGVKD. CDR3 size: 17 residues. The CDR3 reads CATTNTPRAGSSYEQYF. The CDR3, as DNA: TGTGCCACGACCAACACCCCCCGAGCGGGAAGCTCCTACGAGCAGTACTTC.